These 13 T cell receptor beta chains share one sample of origin, sequenced in a study of post-analysis software for immune sequencing data. Whole-study findings and limits: Comparison of patients with controls showed 4 to 6 TRBV segments more frequent in patients, TRBV5-6, TRBV5-1 and TRBV20-1 among them.

No antigen is known for these receptors. Unique molecular identifiers were built into the TCR beta cDNA libraries. TCRdb passed the PCR reads through MiXCR, listing each CDR3 protein once. The profile shows 650,000 to 850,000 distinct CDR3 sequences, 53% of them singletons. The sequencing sample was made of blood. The receptors here all came from a girl under 18 with multiple sclerosis.

This clonotype was counted a single time. The chain's CDR3 is CASSGAGIQETQYF. The CDR3 DNA is TGTGCCAGCAGCGGAGCGGGTATCCAAGAGACCCAGTACTTC. V and J are TRBV13 and TRBJ2-5, with a weak D call TRBD2 (6 bases). The CDR3 spans 14 residues. Trimming removed 5 bases from V and 1 base from J, with 11 bases in between. Germline assignment: CDR1 PRHDT and CDR2 FYEKMQ (reference sequence).

J is TRBJ2-7 and V is TRBV20-1, with no clear D. The germline V gene encodes CDR1 DFQATT and CDR2 SNEGSKA (reference sequence). The CDR3 runs 14 residues. The ends were cut back, 3 bases at V and 5 bases at J, with 17 bases in the middle. CDR3 in amino acids: CSASFTQGAHEQYF. In DNA form, the CDR3 reads TGCAGTGCTAGTTTTACGCAAGGAGCACACGAGCAGTACTTC.

The chain combines TRBV12-3 or TRBV12-4 with TRBJ2-1, with TRBD2 matching over 8 bases. The CDR3 contains 16 residues. V lost 6 bases and J lost 0; bases outside the gene matches: 7. In DNA form, the CDR3 reads TGTGCCAGCAGCCCACGACTAGCGAGCTCCTACAATGAGCAGTTCTTC. Its translation: CASSPRLASSYNEQFF.

The genes are TRBV5-1 and TRBJ2-1; TRBD1 might be the D (6 bases). V was cut by 7 bases and J by 5 bases, with 16 bases left in between. The V gene's germline CDR1 is SGHRS and CDR2 YFSETQ. The CDR3 contains 14 residues. The CDR3 here is CASHSPQGNNEQFF. CDR3 DNA: TGCGCCAGCCACTCCCCACAGGGTAACAATGAGCAGTTCTTC.

This clonotype was counted a few times. The chain has TRBV10-3 and TRBJ1-5; D uncertain. The length of the CDR3 is 13 residues. Germline CDR1 reads ENHRY; CDR2 reads SYGVKD. The V gene lost 6 bases and the J gene lost 0 bases, with 6 bases spanning the gap. CDR3 amino acids: CAIRGDSNQPQHF. In DNA, the CDR3 is TGTGCCATCAGAGGAGATAGCAATCAGCCCCAGCATTTT.

The chain uses TRBV5-1 and TRBJ2-3; 12 bases agree with TRBD2. Germline trimming cut 1 base from V and 4 bases from J; bases unmatched to any gene: 4. Germline CDR1 SGHRS, CDR2 YFSETQ. This CDR3 has 16 amino acids. The CDR3 sequence: CASSLPGLAGSDTQYF. The CDR3 nucleotides are TGCGCCAGCAGCTTGCCGGGACTAGCGGGCTCAGATACGCAGTATTTT.

The rearrangement uses TRBV10-3 and TRBJ2-1; weak D call: TRBD2 (6 bases). Germline values: CDR1 ENHRY, CDR2 SYGVKD. This CDR3 is 11 amino acids long. V dropped 8 bases and J dropped 10 bases, with 12 bases sitting between them. Written as DNA, the CDR3 is TGTGCCATCGGGGGAGGCTACGAGCAGTTCTTC. The encoded protein is CAIGGGYEQFF.

This chain connects TRBV7-9 to TRBJ2-3; D uncertain. Germline V gene data show CDR1 as SEHNR and CDR2 as FQNEAQ (reference sequence). Trimming removed 5 bases at V and 8 bases at J, with 11 bases between. This CDR3 has 12 residues. The CDR3 nucleotides are TGTGCCAGCAGCCCCGGTCCGGGTACGCAGTATTTT. This translates into CASSPGPGTQYF. The full variable domain, with the rest looked up from reference TRBV7-9 and TRBJ2-3, is DTGVSQNPRHKITKRGQNVTFRCDPISEHNRLYWYRQTLGQGPEFLTYFQNEAQLEKSRLLSDRFSAERPKGSFSTLEIQRTEQGDSAMYLCASSPGPGTQYFGPGTRLTVL.

This clonotype was counted once. The V gene is TRBV7-3, the J gene TRBJ2-5, with 8 bases matching TRBD2. The CDR3 consists of 15 residues. The germline V gene encodes CDR1 SGHTA and CDR2 FQGTGA. V lost 5 bases and J lost 1; bases outside the gene matches: 6. This chain's CDR3 is CASSLDSGIQETQYF. CDR3 DNA: TGTGCCAGCAGCCTGGATAGCGGGATCCAAGAGACCCAGTACTTC.

There are many counts of this clonotype. The chain combines TRBV5-1 with TRBJ2-7; a possible D gene is TRBD1 (7 bases). The CDR3 has 13 residues. Trimming pared 4 bases from V and 4 bases from J, leaving 12 bases between. From germline, CDR1 is SGHRS and CDR2 YFSETQ. CDR3 residues: CASSPRGAYEQYF. Written as DNA, the CDR3 is TGCGCCAGCAGCCCCAGGGGGGCGTACGAGCAGTACTTC. Filled out from reference TRBV5-1 and TRBJ2-7, the complete variable domain reads KAGVTQTPRYLIKTRGQQVTLSCSPISGHRSVSWYQQTPGQGLQFLFEYFSETQRNKGNFPGRFSGRQFSNSRSEMNVSTLELGDSALYLCASSPRGAYEQYFGPGTRLTVT.

The chain combines TRBV4-1 with TRBJ2-1; D may be TRBD2 (7 bases). This CDR3 has 14 amino acids. CDR1 MGHRA and CDR2 YSYEKL come from the germline V gene. V lost 3 bases and J 12 bases, leaving 18 bases between the germline ends. CDR3 residues: CASSQPGGTPGQFF. CDR3 in DNA: TGCGCCAGCAGCCAGCCCGGGGGGACACCAGGGCAGTTCTTC.

The rearrangement links TRBV6-1 to TRBJ2-4; TRBD2 is a possible D gene (5 bases). Germline lookup yields CDR1 MNHNS and CDR2 SASEGT. This CDR3 has 15 amino acids. The V end lost 7 bases, the J end lost 0 bases, and 13 bases lay between the germline ends. The CDR3 region has the DNA TGTGCCAGCACTCGGGGAAGACTAGCCAAAAACATTCAGTACTTC. As protein: CASTRGRLAKNIQYF.

The V and J genes are TRBV6-5 and TRBJ1-2, with D unclear. Germline V gives CDR1 MNHEY, CDR2 SVGAGI. Deletions cut 0 bases from V and 4 bases from J, with 9 bases between. The CDR3 is made up of 14 amino acids. The CDR3 nucleotides are TGTGCCAGCAGTTACTCCCCAGAGTTCTATGGCTACACCTTC. It encodes CASSYSPEFYGYTF.